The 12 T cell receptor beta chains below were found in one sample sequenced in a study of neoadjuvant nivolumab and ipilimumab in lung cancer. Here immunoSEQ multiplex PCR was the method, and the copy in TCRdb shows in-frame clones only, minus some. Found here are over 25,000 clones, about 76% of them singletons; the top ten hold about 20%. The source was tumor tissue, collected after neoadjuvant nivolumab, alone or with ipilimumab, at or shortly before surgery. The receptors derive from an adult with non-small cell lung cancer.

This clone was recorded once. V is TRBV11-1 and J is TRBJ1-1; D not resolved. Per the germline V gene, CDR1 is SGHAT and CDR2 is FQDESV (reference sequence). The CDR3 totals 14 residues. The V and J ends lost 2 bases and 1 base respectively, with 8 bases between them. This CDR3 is CASSLLRSNTEAFF. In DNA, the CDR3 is TGTGCCAGCAGCTTATTAAGGTCGAACACTGAAGCTTTCTTT. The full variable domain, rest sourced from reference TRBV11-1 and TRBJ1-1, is EAEVAQSPRYKITEKSQAVAFWCDPISGHATLYWYRQILGQGPELLVQFQDESVVDDSQLPKDRFSAERLKGVDSTLKIQPAELGDSAMYLCASSLLRSNTEAFFGQGTRLTVV.

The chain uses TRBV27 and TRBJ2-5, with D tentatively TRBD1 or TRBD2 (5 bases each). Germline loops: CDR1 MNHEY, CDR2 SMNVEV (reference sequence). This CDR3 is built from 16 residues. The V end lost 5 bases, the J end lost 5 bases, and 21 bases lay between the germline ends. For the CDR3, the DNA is TGTGCCAGCAGTCCAATGGGACGGTCCTTCGGGGAGACCCAGTACTTC. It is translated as CASSPMGRSFGETQYF.

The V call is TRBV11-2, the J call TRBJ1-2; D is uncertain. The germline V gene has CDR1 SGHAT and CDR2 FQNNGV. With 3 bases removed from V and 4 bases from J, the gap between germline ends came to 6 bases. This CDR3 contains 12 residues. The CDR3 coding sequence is TGTGCCAGCAGCTTTTCCAGCTATGGCTACACCTTC. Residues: CASSFSSYGYTF. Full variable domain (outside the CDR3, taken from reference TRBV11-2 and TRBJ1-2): EAGVAQSPRYKIIEKRQSVAFWCNPISGHATLYWYQQILGQGPKLLIQFQNNGVVDDSQLPKDRFSAERLKGVDSTLKIQPAKLEDSAVYLCASSFSSYGYTFGSGTRLTVV.

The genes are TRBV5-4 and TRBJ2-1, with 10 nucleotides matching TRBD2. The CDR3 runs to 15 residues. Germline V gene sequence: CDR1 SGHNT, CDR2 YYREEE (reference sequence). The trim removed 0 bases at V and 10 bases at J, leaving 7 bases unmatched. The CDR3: CASSLGKTAGGEQFF. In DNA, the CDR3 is TGTGCCAGCAGCTTGGGAAAGACAGCGGGAGGGGAGCAGTTCTTC. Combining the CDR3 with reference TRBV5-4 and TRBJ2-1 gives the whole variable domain ETGVTQSPTHLIKTRGQQVTLRCSSQSGHNTVSWYQQALGQGPQFIFQYYREEENGRGNFPPRFSGLQFPNYSSELNVNALELDDSALYLCASSLGKTAGGEQFFGPGTRLTVL.

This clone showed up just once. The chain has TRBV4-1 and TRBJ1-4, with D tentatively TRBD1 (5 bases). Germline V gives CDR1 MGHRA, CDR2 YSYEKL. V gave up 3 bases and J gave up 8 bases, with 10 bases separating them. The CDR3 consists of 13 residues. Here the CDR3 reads CASSQEWDEKLFF. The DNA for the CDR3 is TGCGCCAGCAGCCAGGAATGGGACGAAAAACTGTTTTTT.

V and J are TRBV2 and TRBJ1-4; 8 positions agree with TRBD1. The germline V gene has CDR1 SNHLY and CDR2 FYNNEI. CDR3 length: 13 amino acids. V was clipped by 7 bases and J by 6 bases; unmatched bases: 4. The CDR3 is CASKGTGDEKLFF. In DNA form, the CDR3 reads TGTGCCAGCAAGGGGACAGGAGATGAAAAACTGTTTTTT.

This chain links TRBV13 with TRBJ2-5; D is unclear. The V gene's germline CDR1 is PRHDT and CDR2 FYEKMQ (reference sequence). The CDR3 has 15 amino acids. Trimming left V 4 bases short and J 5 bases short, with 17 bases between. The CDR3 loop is CASSSRTWGGETQYF. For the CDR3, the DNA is TGTGCCAGCAGCTCCAGGACCTGGGGTGGGGAGACCCAGTACTTC. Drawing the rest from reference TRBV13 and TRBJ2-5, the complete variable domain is AAGVIQSPRHLIKEKRETATLKCYPIPRHDTVYWYQQGPGQDPQFLISFYEKMQSDKGSIPDRFSAQQFSDYHSELNMSSLELGDSALYFCASSSRTWGGETQYFGPGTRLLVL.

For the CDR3, the DNA is TGTGCCAGCAGCCCCGGGACAGGGGATCTTTCACCCCTCCACTTT. Protein: CASSPGTGDLSPLHF. The V call is TRBV4-2, the J call TRBJ1-6; 10 positions agree with TRBD1. The V and J ends lost 4 bases and 9 bases, in that order; junction bases with no gene match: 6. Germline loops: CDR1 LGHNA, CDR2 YNFKEQ. The CDR3 sequence is 15 residues long.

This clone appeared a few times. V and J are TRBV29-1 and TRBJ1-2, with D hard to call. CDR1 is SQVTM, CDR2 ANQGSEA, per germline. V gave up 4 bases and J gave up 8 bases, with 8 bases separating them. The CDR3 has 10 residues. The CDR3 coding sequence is TGCAGCGTTGCCACATCCGGCTACACCTTC. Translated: CSVATSGYTF.

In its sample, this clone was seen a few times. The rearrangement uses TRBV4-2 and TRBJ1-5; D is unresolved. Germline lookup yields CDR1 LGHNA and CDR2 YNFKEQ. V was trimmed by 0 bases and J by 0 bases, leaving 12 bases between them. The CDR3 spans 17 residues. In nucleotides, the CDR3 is TGTGCCAGCAGCCAAGAACCCGGGGTTTTTAGCAATCAGCCCCAGCATTTT. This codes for CASSQEPGVFSNQPQHF.

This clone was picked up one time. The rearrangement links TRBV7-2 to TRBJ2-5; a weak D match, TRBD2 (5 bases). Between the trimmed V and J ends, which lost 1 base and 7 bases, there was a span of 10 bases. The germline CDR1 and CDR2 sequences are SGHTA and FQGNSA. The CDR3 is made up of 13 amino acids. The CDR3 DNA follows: TGTGCCAGCAGCTTAGGTCTCGAGGGGACCCAGTACTTC. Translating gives CASSLGLEGTQYF.

CDR3 bases: TGTGCCAGCAGTCTTGTAGGGTCCAATCAGCCCCAGCATTTT. Amino acids: CASSLVGSNQPQHF. V is TRBV25-1 and J is TRBJ1-5, with unresolved D. Germline assignment: CDR1 MGHDK and CDR2 SYGVNS. Trimming took off 5 bases at V and 3 bases at J, with 11 bases between the two ends. This CDR3 is built from 14 residues. Combining the CDR3 with reference TRBV25-1 and TRBJ1-5 gives the whole variable domain EADIYQTPRYLVIGTGKKITLECSQTMGHDKMYWYQQDPGMELHLIHYSYGVNSTEKGDLSSESTVSRIRTEHFPLTLESARPSHTSQYLCASSLVGSNQPQHFGDGTRLSIL.